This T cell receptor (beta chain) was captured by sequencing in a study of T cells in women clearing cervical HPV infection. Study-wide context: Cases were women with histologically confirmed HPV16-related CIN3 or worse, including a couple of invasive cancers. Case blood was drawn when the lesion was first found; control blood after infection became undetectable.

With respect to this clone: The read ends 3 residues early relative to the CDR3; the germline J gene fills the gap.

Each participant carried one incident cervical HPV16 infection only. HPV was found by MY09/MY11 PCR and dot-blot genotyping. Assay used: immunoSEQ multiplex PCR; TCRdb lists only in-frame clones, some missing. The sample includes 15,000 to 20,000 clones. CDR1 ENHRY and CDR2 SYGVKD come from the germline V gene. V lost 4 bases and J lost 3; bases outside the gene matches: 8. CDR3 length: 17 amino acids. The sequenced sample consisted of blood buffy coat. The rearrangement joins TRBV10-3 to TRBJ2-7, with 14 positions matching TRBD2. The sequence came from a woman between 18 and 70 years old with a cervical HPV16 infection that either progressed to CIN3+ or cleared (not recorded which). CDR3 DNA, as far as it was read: TGTGCCATCAGTGCCGGGACTAGCGGGGGCCTGAACTACGAG. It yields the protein CAISAGTSGGLNYE. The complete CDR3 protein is CAISAGTSGGLNYEQYF.